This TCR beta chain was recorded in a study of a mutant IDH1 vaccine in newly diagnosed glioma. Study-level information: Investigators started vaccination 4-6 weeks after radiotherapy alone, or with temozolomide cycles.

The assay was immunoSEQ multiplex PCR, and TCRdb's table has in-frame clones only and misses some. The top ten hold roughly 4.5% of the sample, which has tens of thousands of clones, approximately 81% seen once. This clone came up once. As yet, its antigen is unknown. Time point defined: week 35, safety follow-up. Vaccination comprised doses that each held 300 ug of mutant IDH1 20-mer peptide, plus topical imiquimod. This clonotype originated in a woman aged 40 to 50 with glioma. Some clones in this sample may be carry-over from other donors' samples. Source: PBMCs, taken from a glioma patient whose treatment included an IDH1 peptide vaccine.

The CDR3 sequence is CASSASGGTGKETQYF. DNA of the CDR3: TGTGCCAGCAGTGCCTCGGGCGGGACAGGCAAAGAGACCCAGTACTTC. The J gene is TRBJ2-5, the V gene TRBV7-3; TRBD1 matches 8 bases. This CDR3 has 16 residues. V was clipped by 6 bases and J by 3 bases; unmatched bases: 12. The germline V gene has CDR1 SGHTA and CDR2 FQGTGA. The variable domain in full, with the rest retrieved from reference TRBV7-3 and TRBJ2-5, is GAGVSQTPSNKVTEKGKYVELRCDPISGHTALYWYRQSLGQGPEFLIYFQGTGAADDSGLPNDRFFAVRPEGSVSTLKIQRTERGDSAVYLCASSASGGTGKETQYFGPGTRLLVL.